A single sample is the source of the 30 T cell receptor beta chains below, sequenced in a study of T cell responses to AZD1222 COVID-19 vaccine. This table comes from immunoSEQ multiplex PCR, and its TCRdb copy is limited to in-frame clones, with some not included. The table shows more than 150,000 clones, with approximately 94% occurring only once. This material consisted of peripheral blood, taken on day 0 of AZD1222 vaccination. Receptors were obtained from an adult in good health.

The CDR3 DNA is TGTGCTAGTGGTTTGGGACTCAATCAGCCCCAGCATTTT. Translating gives CASGLGLNQPQHF. The chain carries TRBV12-5 and TRBJ1-5; no reliable D call. This CDR3 is 13 amino acids long. V dropped 1 base and J dropped 3 bases, with 4 bases sitting between them. Germline V CDR1 and CDR2: LGHNT, FRNRAP.

The chain employs TRBV11-2 and TRBJ2-7; 7 nucleotides match TRBD1. Germline V CDR1 and CDR2: SGHAT, FQNNGV. Trimming took 1 base from V and 3 from J; bases not matched to a gene: 3. This CDR3 region has 14 residues. CDR3 DNA sequence: TGTGCCAGCAGCTTAGGGGACAGAAGCTACGAGCAGTACTTC. Protein product: CASSLGDRSYEQYF. Complete variable domain (other parts from reference TRBV11-2 and TRBJ2-7): EAGVAQSPRYKIIEKRQSVAFWCNPISGHATLYWYQQILGQGPKLLIQFQNNGVVDDSQLPKDRFSAERLKGVDSTLKIQPAKLEDSAVYLCASSLGDRSYEQYFGPGTRLTVT.

The chain links TRBV10-3 to TRBJ2-7; perhaps TRBD2 as D (6 bases). Trimming removed 7 bases at V and 0 bases at J, with 13 bases between. Germline V CDR1 and CDR2: ENHRY, SYGVKD. The CDR3 runs 14 residues. The CDR3 is CAIKGTLSSYEQYF. CDR3 nucleotides: TGTGCCATCAAAGGGACTCTAAGCTCCTACGAGCAGTACTTC.

This clone was observed a few times. CDR3 region: CASSTYRVDGYTF. CDR3 DNA: TGTGCCAGTAGTACCTACAGGGTTGATGGCTACACCTTC. The rearrangement links TRBV19 to TRBJ1-2; possible D gene TRBD1, 6 bases. The CDR3 is made up of 13 amino acids. V gave up 4 bases and J gave up 6 bases, with 12 bases separating them. The germline CDR1 and CDR2 sequences are LNHDA and SQIVND (reference sequence).

The count of this clone is one. The chain has TRBV12-3 or TRBV12-4 and TRBJ1-1; 7 bases map to TRBD1. The CDR3 has 10 residues. V lost 6 bases to trimming and J lost 8 bases; unmatched junction nucleotides: 0. CDR3 in amino acids: CASRGQEAFF. CDR3 nucleotide sequence: TGTGCCAGCAGGGGACAGGAAGCTTTCTTT.

J is TRBJ1-6 and V is TRBV2; D is undetermined. The CDR3 runs to 15 residues. Trimming left V 3 bases short and J 9 bases short, with 15 bases between. Germline V gene lookup returns CDR1 SNHLY and CDR2 FYNNEI. CDR3 bases: TGTGCCAGCAGTGAGCAGGAGGGCTTCGGTTCACCCCTCCACTTT. Protein: CASSEQEGFGSPLHF.

V is TRBV6-5 and J is TRBJ1-2; possible D gene TRBD1, 6 bases. Germline loops: CDR1 MNHEY, CDR2 SVGAGI. There are 14 residues in the CDR3. Trimming removed 10 bases from V and 8 bases from J, with 23 bases in between. This chain's CDR3 is CATERWMGGGGYTF. CDR3 DNA sequence: TGTGCCACCGAGCGGTGGATGGGGGGCGGGGGCTACACCTTC.

The CDR3 region is CASSQGSYEQYF. Here the CDR3 DNA reads TGTGCCAGCAGCCAGGGCTCCTACGAGCAGTACTTC. The J gene is TRBJ2-7, the V gene TRBV6-5; perhaps TRBD1 as D (5 bases). CDR1 is MNHEY and CDR2 is SVGAGI in the germline V gene. This CDR3 contains 12 residues. Trimming removed 6 bases from V and 0 bases from J, with 6 bases in between.

The J gene is TRBJ2-1, the V gene TRBV5-8; D not certain. In germline, CDR1 is SGHTS, CDR2 YDEGEE. V was cut by 0 bases and J by 6 bases, with 13 bases left in between. The CDR3 is made up of 15 amino acids. The CDR3: CASSLVGGPPNEQFF. The CDR3 nucleotides are TGTGCCAGCAGCTTGGTGGGCGGCCCACCCAATGAGCAGTTCTTC.

The rearrangement joins TRBV5-1 to TRBJ1-2; perhaps TRBD1 as D (6 bases). V lost 0 bases and J 6 bases, leaving 9 bases between the germline ends. The CDR3 has 13 amino acids. CDR1 and CDR2 from the germline V gene are SGHRS and YFSETQ. Here the CDR3 DNA reads TGCGCCAGCAGCTTGGACGGGACAAATGGCTACACCTTC. Amino acid sequence: CASSLDGTNGYTF.

This rearrangement joins TRBV7-8 to TRBJ1-2; 9 positions match TRBD1. From germline, CDR1 is SGHVS and CDR2 FQNEAQ. V shed 1 base and J 7 bases; nucleotides not matched to a gene: 1. The CDR3 consists of 13 residues. The CDR3 reads CASSLVQGAGYTF. The CDR3, as DNA: TGTGCCAGCAGCTTAGTACAGGGGGCTGGCTACACCTTC.

The V and J genes are TRBV27 and TRBJ2-7; TRBD1 or TRBD2 may be the D gene (5 bases each). Trimming left V 2 bases short and J 5 bases short, with 22 bases between. The CDR3 consists of 17 residues. Germline V CDR1 and CDR2: MNHEY, SMNVEV (reference sequence). The CDR3 reads CASSLRRPTGRQHEQYF. As DNA, the CDR3 is TGTGCCAGCAGTTTACGACGCCCAACGGGACGGCAGCACGAGCAGTACTTC.

The chain combines TRBV5-5 with TRBJ2-1; a possible D gene is TRBD1 (6 bases). The V end lost 5 bases, the J end lost 5 bases, and 11 bases lay between the germline ends. Germline values: CDR1 SGHKS, CDR2 YYEKEE (reference sequence). This CDR3 is 13 amino acids long. Here the CDR3 reads CASRFQGNNEQFF. The CDR3, as DNA: TGTGCCAGCAGATTCCAGGGGAACAATGAGCAGTTCTTC. Complete variable domain (other parts from reference TRBV5-5 and TRBJ2-1): DAGVTQSPTHLIKTRGQQVTLRCSPISGHKSVSWYQQVLGQGPQFIFQYYEKEERGRGNFPDRFSARQFPNYSSELNVNALLLGDSALYLCASRFQGNNEQFFGPGTRLTVL.

The V call is TRBV9, the J call TRBJ2-1; unclear D gene. This CDR3 is 14 amino acids long. Germline CDR1 and CDR2: SGDLS and YYNGEE. The ends were cut back, 0 bases at V and 5 bases at J, with 9 bases in the middle. The CDR3 reads CASSVAAHDNEQFF. CDR3 nucleotides: TGTGCCAGCAGCGTAGCGGCTCATGACAATGAGCAGTTCTTC.

This CDR3 reads CASNPGTQETQYF. The DNA for the CDR3 is TGTGCCAGCAACCCAGGCACCCAAGAGACCCAGTACTTC. This chain uses TRBV28 with TRBJ2-5, with unresolved D. The germline gives CDR1 MDHEN, CDR2 SYDVKM. The V end lost 7 bases, the J end lost 1 base, and 10 bases lay between the germline ends. The CDR3 totals 13 residues.

The V gene is TRBV30, the J gene TRBJ2-5, with a possible D match to TRBD2 (6 bases). V was clipped by 2 bases and J by 5 bases, with 15 bases between them. Germline V lookup: CDR1 GTSNPN, CDR2 SVGIG (reference sequence). The CDR3 spans 14 residues. This CDR3 reads CAWSWEVVQETQYF. The CDR3 nucleotides are TGTGCCTGGAGTTGGGAGGTCGTTCAGGAGACCCAGTACTTC.

The V call is TRBV25-1, the J call TRBJ2-1, with a tentative D call TRBD2 (7 bases). The CDR3 has 11 amino acids. The germline V gene has CDR1 MGHDK and CDR2 SYGVNS. The CDR3 DNA sequence: TGTGCTACAGGGAGGGTCAGTGAGCAGTTCTTC. Translating it yields CATGRVSEQFF.

The chain is built from TRBV4-1 and TRBJ1-1; a possible D gene is TRBD1 (5 bases). In germline, CDR1 is MGHRA, CDR2 YSYEKL. Deletions cut 3 bases from V and 6 bases from J, with 11 bases between. The length of the CDR3 is 13 residues. CDR3 amino acids: CASSHIGGPEAFF. The CDR3 nucleotides read TGCGCCAGCAGCCACATCGGGGGTCCTGAAGCTTTCTTT.

This clone has at least ten counts. J is TRBJ2-3 and V is TRBV6-4; no clear D. CDR1 is MRHNA and CDR2 is SNTAGT in the germline V gene. The germline V and J ends were trimmed by 2 bases and 0 bases, with 3 bases remaining between them. This CDR3 comprises 13 residues. CDR3 nucleotide sequence: TGTGCCAGCAGTGACGGGAGCACAGATACGCAGTATTTT. This encodes CASSDGSTDTQYF.

This chain joins TRBV5-1 and TRBJ2-2, with unresolved D. The CDR3 has 11 amino acids. CDR1 is SGHRS, CDR2 YFSETQ, per germline. V was pared by 2 bases and J by 6 bases, with 2 bases between. The CDR3 coding sequence is TGCGCCAGCAGCTTAGCCGGGGAGCTGTTTTTT. Protein product: CASSLAGELFF.

This rearrangement joins TRBV4-1 to TRBJ2-7; 9 bases match TRBD2. Germline V lookup: CDR1 MGHRA, CDR2 YSYEKL. Unmatched junction bases numbered 12, after V lost 1 base and J lost 2 bases. This CDR3 is built from 18 residues. CDR3 DNA: TGCGCCAGCAGCCAAGCTGTCCCTAGCGGGACTACGACCTACGAGCAGTACTTC. It yields the protein CASSQAVPSGTTTYEQYF.

The chain couples TRBV28 to TRBJ2-3; TRBD2 matches 7 bases. Trimming at V came to 6 bases and at J to 0 bases, leaving 6 bases not matched to a gene. From germline, CDR1 is MDHEN and CDR2 SYDVKM. The CDR3 is 15 residues long. The CDR3 DNA reads as TGTGCCAGCAGAATCGGACTAGTTAGCACAGATACGCAGTATTTT. It specifies CASRIGLVSTDTQYF.

V and J are TRBV30 and TRBJ2-5; 7 bases agree with TRBD2. From germline, CDR1 is GTSNPN and CDR2 SVGIG (reference sequence). CDR3 size: 13 residues. The V segment lost 3 bases and the J segment 9 bases; nucleotides outside the gene matches: 10. DNA for the CDR3: TGTGCCTGGAGAGGGGAGGGGATTTCGCCCCAGTACTTC. Protein: CAWRGEGISPQYF. The full variable domain, rest sourced from reference TRBV30 and TRBJ2-5, is SQTIHQWPATLVQPVGSPLSLECTVEGTSNPNLYWYRQAAGRGLQLLFYSVGIGQISSEVPQNLSASRPQDRQFILSSKKLLLSDSGFYLCAWRGEGISPQYFGPGTRLLVL.

The count of this clone is one. The chain combines TRBV5-1 with TRBJ1-2, with D perhaps matching TRBD1 (6 bases). The CDR3 contains 14 residues. Germline V gene sequence: CDR1 SGHRS, CDR2 YFSETQ. V dropped 4 bases and J dropped 7 bases, with 17 bases sitting between them. This CDR3 is CASSTTRTAGGYTF. Here the CDR3 DNA reads TGCGCCAGCAGCACAACACGGACAGCGGGTGGCTACACCTTC.

This chain links TRBV28 with TRBJ1-1; TRBD1 agrees at 10 bases. Germline-derived CDR1 and CDR2 are MDHEN and SYDVKM. This CDR3 has 15 residues. J gave up 7 bases and V 7 bases, and 12 bases lay outside the gene matches. In nucleotides, the CDR3 is TGTGCCAGCATCATTGGGGACAGGGGACTACATGAAGCTTTCTTT. The encoded protein is CASIIGDRGLHEAFF.

This clone appeared once. The chain has TRBV11-3 and TRBJ2-1; D is undetermined. The CDR3 consists of 15 residues. With 5 bases removed from V and 7 bases from J, the gap between germline ends came to 18 bases. The germline V gene has CDR1 SGHNT and CDR2 YENEEA. The CDR3 DNA reads TGTGCCAGCAGCCAATCAGGTAGAAGGTCGAATGAGCAGTTCTTC. It encodes CASSQSGRRSNEQFF.

The chain couples TRBV28 to TRBJ2-3; TRBD2 is a possible D gene (5 bases). Germline CDR1 and CDR2: MDHEN and SYDVKM. V was trimmed by 7 bases and J by 2 bases, leaving 10 bases between them. CDR3 size: 13 residues. CDR3 sequence (DNA): TGTGCCAGCAAACGGGGAAACACAGATACGCAGTATTTT. It is translated as CASKRGNTDTQYF.

The V call is TRBV4-2, the J call TRBJ1-3, with TRBD1 as a possible D gene (5 bases). The CDR3 contains 15 residues. The V and J ends lost 4 bases and 0 bases respectively, with 10 bases between them. Per germline, CDR1 LGHNA and CDR2 YNFKEQ. The CDR3: CASSPLTDSGNTIYF. CDR3 nucleotides: TGTGCCAGCAGCCCCTTGACAGACTCTGGAAACACCATATATTTT.

V gene TRBV4-1 combines with J gene TRBJ1-2; D not resolved. Per the germline V gene, CDR1 is MGHRA and CDR2 is YSYEKL. The CDR3 runs to 14 residues. V was clipped by 3 bases and J by 8 bases, with 16 bases between them. The CDR3 loop is CASSQGGTTQGYTF. The CDR3 nucleotides read TGCGCCAGCAGCCAGGGTGGAACTACTCAGGGCTACACCTTC.

V gene TRBV18 combines with J gene TRBJ1-1; 7 bases are shared with TRBD1. The CDR3 spans 13 residues. V dropped 5 bases and J dropped 2; count of bases not matched to a gene: 2. Germline V lookup: CDR1 KGHSH, CDR2 LQKENI. The CDR3 sequence is CASSGDRNTEAFF. In nucleotides, the CDR3 is TGTGCCAGCTCAGGGGACAGAAACACTGAAGCTTTCTTT. Filled out from reference TRBV18 and TRBJ1-1, the complete variable domain reads NAGVMQNPRHLVRRRGQEARLRCSPMKGHSHVYWYRQLPEEGLKFMVYLQKENIIDESGMPKERFSAEFPKEGPSILRIQQVVRGDSAAYFCASSGDRNTEAFFGQGTRLTVV.